A selection of T cell receptor beta chains follows, all from one sample in a study of cytomegalovirus exposure and HLA in healthy donors. Profiling relied on immunoSEQ multiplex PCR, and the TCRdb table lists in-frame clones only, not all of them. The table includes over 110,000 clones, about 80% detected once. Sequenced sample: PBMCs. All receptors derive from a woman aged 40 to 50 in good health and CMV-seropositive. The CDR3 runs from the conserved cysteine through the conserved F or W. D genes are given only for firm matches. For some rows the clone size is stated as once, few or many, or as a class when expanded; others skip it.

J: TRBJ2-1
V: TRBV11-3
size: -
D: TRBD2
CDR3: CASSLEGTSLTNEQFF
DNA: TGTGCCAGCAGCTTAGAGGGGACTAGCCTAACCAATGAGCAGTTCTTC

J: TRBJ2-2
V: TRBV18
size: -
D: -
CDR3: CASSPSSNTGELFF
DNA: TGTGCCAGCTCACCATCCTCGAACACCGGGGAGCTGTTTTTT

J: TRBJ2-2
V: TRBV28
size: -
D: -
CDR3: CARPLTRLFTGELFF
DNA: TGTGCCCGTCCACTGACACGCCTTTTCACCGGGGAGCTGTTTTTT

J: TRBJ1-2
V: TRBV28
size: -
D: -
CDR3: CASVGQGYNYGYTF
DNA: TGTGCCAGCGTGGGGCAGGGTTATAACTATGGCTACACCTTC

J: TRBJ1-4
V: TRBV9
size: once
D: TRBD1
CDR3: CASSSSDRVWEKLFF
DNA: TGTGCCAGCAGCTCCTCCGACAGGGTCTGGGAAAAACTGTTTTTT

J: TRBJ2-1
V: TRBV7-2
size: -
D: TRBD2
CDR3: CASSRTGTSEHNEQFF
DNA: TGTGCCAGCAGCCGAACCGGGACTAGCGAACACAATGAGCAGTTCTTC

J: TRBJ2-4
V: TRBV19
size: -
D: -
CDR3: CASSISRRDIQYF
DNA: TGTGCCAGTAGTATCTCGCGGCGGGACATTCAGTACTTC

J: TRBJ2-1
V: TRBV29-1
size: -
D: -
CDR3: CSVTSPGLSINEQFF
DNA: TGCAGCGTTACGTCCCCGGGACTTTCTATCAATGAGCAGTTCTTC

J: TRBJ2-1
V: TRBV7-9
size: -
D: TRBD2
CDR3: CASSLGELAGYNEQFF
DNA: TGTGCCAGCAGCTTAGGAGAACTAGCGGGTTACAATGAGCAGTTCTTC

J: TRBJ2-7
V: TRBV19
size: -
D: TRBD2
CDR3: CASSPSGSGSGEQYF
DNA: TGTGCCAGTAGCCCTAGCGGGTCCGGGAGTGGTGAGCAGTACTTC

J: TRBJ2-3
V: TRBV29-1
size: -
D: TRBD2
CDR3: CSVERTSGVKETQYF
DNA: TGCAGCGTTGAACGGACTAGCGGGGTAAAAGAGACGCAGTATTTT

J: TRBJ1-5
V: TRBV7-9
size: -
D: -
CDR3: CASSLGEVQNQPQHF
DNA: TGTGCCAGCAGCTTAGGGGAGGTCCAGAATCAGCCCCAGCATTTT

J: TRBJ1-1
V: TRBV6-5
size: -
D: -
CDR3: CASVPTAGVRAFF
DNA: TGTGCCAGCGTACCGACAGCTGGGGTAAGAGCTTTCTTT

J: TRBJ1-2
V: TRBV5-1
size: -
D: TRBD1
CDR3: CATGTGRDYGYTF
DNA: TGCGCCACCGGGACAGGGAGAGACTATGGCTACACCTTC

J: TRBJ2-1
V: TRBV15
size: -
D: TRBD2
CDR3: CATSRGRTSSYNEQFF
DNA: TGTGCCACCAGCAGAGGGCGGACTAGCTCCTACAATGAGCAGTTCTTC

J: TRBJ2-1
V: TRBV28
size: once
D: TRBD1
CDR3: CASSYLAGGPSNEQFF
DNA: TGTGCCAGCAGCTACCTGGCAGGGGGCCCCTCCAATGAGCAGTTCTTC

J: TRBJ1-3
V: TRBV30
size: -
D: -
CDR3: CAWSRSGQFSGNTIYF
DNA: TGTGCCTGGAGTAGGTCCGGACAGTTCTCTGGAAACACCATATATTTT

J: TRBJ2-7
V: TRBV2
size: -
D: -
CDR3: CASSVVQSYEQYF
DNA: TGTGCCAGCAGTGTCGTACAGTCCTACGAGCAGTACTTC

J: TRBJ2-1
V: TRBV29-1
size: -
D: TRBD2
CDR3: CSDLSGRTHNEQFF
DNA: TGCAGCGACCTTAGCGGGAGAACCCACAATGAGCAGTTCTTC

J: TRBJ2-7
V: TRBV9
size: -
D: TRBD2
CDR3: CASSGRLAGGIYEQYF
DNA: TGTGCCAGCAGCGGACGACTAGCGGGAGGAATCTACGAGCAGTACTTC

J: TRBJ2-1
V: TRBV5-1
size: few
D: TRBD2
CDR3: CASSMALAGANEQFF
DNA: TGCGCCAGCAGCATGGCGTTAGCGGGAGCCAATGAGCAGTTCTTC

J: TRBJ2-1
V: TRBV5-1
size: -
D: -
CDR3: CASSLAPKSSYNEQFF
DNA: TGCGCCAGCAGCTTGGCCCCGAAGAGCTCCTACAATGAGCAGTTCTTC

J: TRBJ2-5
V: TRBV7-3
size: -
D: TRBD2
CDR3: CASSLNSGQETQYF
DNA: TGTGCCAGCAGCTTAAATAGCGGGCAAGAGACCCAGTACTTC

J: TRBJ1-5
V: TRBV14
size: -
D: TRBD1
CDR3: CASSPGQGGSNQPQHF
DNA: TGTGCCAGCAGCCCGGGACAGGGGGGCAGCAATCAGCCCCAGCATTTT

J: TRBJ2-1
V: TRBV27
size: -
D: -
CDR3: CASSSFNEQFF
DNA: TGTGCCAGCAGTTCTTTTAATGAGCAGTTCTTC

J: TRBJ2-5
V: TRBV29-1
size: -
D: -
CDR3: CSVSSGVETQYF
DNA: TGCAGCGTCTCGTCAGGGGTAGAGACCCAGTACTTC

J: TRBJ2-7
V: TRBV5-1
size: -
D: -
CDR3: CASSLGLASYEQYF
DNA: TGCGCCAGCAGCTTGGGGCTAGCGAGCTACGAGCAGTACTTC

J: TRBJ2-3
V: TRBV23-1
size: -
D: -
CDR3: CASSQSWQGDKDTQYF
DNA: TGCGCCAGCAGTCAATCTTGGCAGGGTGATAAAGATACGCAGTATTTT

J: TRBJ1-5
V: TRBV28
size: -
D: -
CDR3: CASLAPGAVNQPQHF
DNA: TGTGCCAGTTTAGCTCCAGGGGCCGTCAATCAGCCCCAGCATTTT

J: TRBJ2-3
V: TRBV21-1
size: -
D: -
CDR3: CASSKQKKGTGLAGVRDTQYF
DNA: TGTGCCAGCAGCAAACAGAAAAAGGGGACCGGACTAGCGGGAGTAAGAGATACGCAGTATTTT

J: TRBJ2-3
V: TRBV1
size: -
D: -
CDR3: CTSSQVRREGRDTIGADTQYF
DNA: TGCACCAGCAGCCAAGTTCGGCGGGAGGGGCGGGATACGATTGGGGCAGATACGCAGTATTTT

J: TRBJ2-7
V: TRBV6-5
size: -
D: -
CDR3: CASTYGGSYEQYF
DNA: TGTGCCAGCACCTACGGGGGTTCCTACGAGCAGTACTTC

J: TRBJ2-7
V: TRBV7-9
size: once
D: TRBD2
CDR3: CASSSPRTSGSLYEQYF
DNA: TGTGCCAGCAGCTCACCTCGGACTAGCGGGAGTTTGTACGAGCAGTACTTC

J: TRBJ2-7
V: TRBV5-1
size: -
D: -
CDR3: CASSEVRSYEQYF
DNA: TGCGCCAGCAGCGAGGTTCGCTCCTACGAGCAGTACTTC

J: TRBJ1-4
V: TRBV6-7
size: -
D: -
CDR3: CASIGEKLFF
DNA: TGTGCCAGCATCGGTGAAAAACTGTTTTTT

J: TRBJ1-2
V: TRBV11-3
size: -
D: -
CDR3: CVSSPRQSTNYGYTF
DNA: TGTGTCAGCAGCCCAAGACAGTCAACTAACTATGGCTACACCTTC

J: TRBJ1-1
V: TRBV6-5
size: few
D: TRBD1
CDR3: CASSYTPTGVGTEAFF
DNA: TGTGCCAGCAGTTACACGCCAACAGGGGTTGGCACTGAAGCTTTCTTT

J: TRBJ1-6
V: TRBV4-2
size: -
D: -
CDR3: CASSQDLWRASPLHF
DNA: TGTGCCAGCAGCCAAGATCTTTGGAGGGCTTCACCCCTCCACTTT

J: TRBJ2-7
V: TRBV25-1
size: -
D: TRBD1
CDR3: CASSESNRGIYEQYF
DNA: TGTGCCAGCAGTGAATCCAACAGGGGGATCTACGAGCAGTACTTC

J: TRBJ2-4
V: TRBV28
size: -
D: -
CDR3: CASSLERKQKNIQYF
DNA: TGTGCCAGCAGCTTGGAACGAAAACAGAAAAACATTCAGTACTTC

J: TRBJ1-2
V: TRBV6-1
size: few
D: TRBD1
CDR3: CASRPGTDYGYTF
DNA: TGTGCCAGCAGACCCGGGACAGACTATGGCTACACCTTC

J: TRBJ2-3
V: TRBV14
size: -
D: TRBD2
CDR3: CASSRLAGTDTQYF
DNA: TGTGCCTCAAGTCGGCTAGCGGGCACAGATACGCAGTATTTT

J: TRBJ2-7
V: TRBV5-1
size: once
D: -
CDR3: CASSLEPGPYEQYF
DNA: TGCGCCAGCAGCTTGGAGCCAGGTCCCTACGAGCAGTACTTC

J: TRBJ2-3
V: TRBV7-8
size: -
D: -
CDR3: CASSLVDIESDTQYF
DNA: TGTGCCAGCAGCTTAGTTGACATTGAGTCAGATACGCAGTATTTT

J: TRBJ2-1
V: TRBV7-9
size: -
D: -
CDR3: CSSSLGQGSYNEQFF
DNA: TGTTCCAGCAGCTTAGGGCAGGGCTCCTACAATGAGCAGTTCTTC